The 4 T cell receptor beta chains given below trace back to one sample, sequenced in a study of blood T cell repertoires in COVID-19. Some clones are missing from TCRdb's copy, which holds only in-frame ones; the method was immunoSEQ multiplex PCR. The sample holds about 150,000 clones, roughly 80% seen once. The sample comprised peripheral blood. These receptors all come from a man in his fifties or sixties with acute or convalescent COVID-19.

V is TRBV5-4 and J is TRBJ2-7; 7 positions match TRBD1. This CDR3 has 13 residues. V trimming: 4 bases; J trimming: 3 bases; junction bases outside the gene matches: 4. Germline assignment: CDR1 SGHNT and CDR2 YYREEE (reference sequence). This CDR3 is CASSRGQIYEQYF. The CDR3 nucleotides are TGTGCCAGCAGCCGGGGACAGATCTACGAGCAGTACTTC.

This clone was recorded only once. The chain employs TRBV6-6 and TRBJ2-7; TRBD2 agrees at 10 bases. Germline V lookup: CDR1 MNHNY, CDR2 SVGAGI (reference sequence). Unmatched junction bases numbered 2, after V lost 6 bases and J lost 0 bases. The CDR3 length is 14 residues. The CDR3, as DNA: TGTGCCAGCAGCAGCGGGGGGGGCTCCTACGAGCAGTACTTC. Residues: CASSSGGGSYEQYF.

The chain has TRBV19 and TRBJ1-1, with D tentatively TRBD1 (6 bases). V was clipped by 4 bases and J by 0 bases, with 15 bases between them. Germline V lookup: CDR1 LNHDA, CDR2 SQIVND (reference sequence). The CDR3 is 16 amino acids. CDR3 loop: CASSTRPGAMNTEAFF. CDR3 coding DNA: TGTGCCAGTAGTACCCGCCCAGGGGCTATGAACACTGAAGCTTTCTTT.

The chain links TRBV28 to TRBJ2-6, with D uncertain. Germline CDR1 reads MDHEN; CDR2 reads SYDVKM. The length of the CDR3 is 16 residues. V lost 3 bases, J lost 0 bases, and 9 bases lay in between. In DNA form, the CDR3 reads TGTGCCAGCAGTTTTTCGAGGTCCTCTGGGGCCAACGTCCTGACTTTC. This codes for CASSFSRSSGANVLTF.